This entry features one T cell receptor beta chain sequence. Antigen specificity is unknown. At one end the junction does not follow the germline gene, possibly because of a read error. Data came from immunoSEQ multiplex PCR; TCRdb stores just in-frame clones and leaves some out. The sample holds 18,000 or so clones, 70% to 80% seen once. Sorted subsets were CFSE-labeled and cultured 4 to 6 days with allogeneic dendritic cells. Memory T cells were CD45RO+, naive were CD45RA+, sorted by FACS. The sample comes from a study of regulatory dendritic cells for organ transplantation. As for the study in general: Dendritic cell cultures received LPS on day 6.

Germline values: CDR1 SEHNR, CDR2 FQNEAQ (reference sequence). CDR3 length equals 12 residues. Broader study findings: Among resting subsets, memory CD8+ cells contained the most alloreactive clonotypes. Memory CD8+ T cells were the most oligoclonal; naive cells were highly diverse.

The genes are TRBV7-9 and TRBJ2-7; D call uncertain. Sequencing was done on a sample of memory CD4+ T cells from blood cultured with regulatory dendritic cells. Subset reported: CD45RO+ memory T cells. This clonotype was obtained from a human donor in good health. The CDR3 loop reads CASSLAFGPKDF. The DNA for the CDR3 is TGTGCCAGCAGCTTAGCGTTCGGTCCCAAAGACTTC.